These 21 T cell receptor beta chains came from one sample sequenced in a study of identical twins. TCRdb fed the 5' RACE reads into MiXCR, producing one record per CDR3 protein. The data show a few hundred thousand distinct CDR3 sequences, with approximately 10% seen just once and more than 2.5% held by the top ten. The sample was also reused in another study, on yellow fever vaccine responses in identical twins.

Material: PBMCs. The receptors stem from a woman aged 18-30 years in good health.

The rearrangement joins TRBV20-1 to TRBJ2-6; D gene unclear. This CDR3 region has 14 residues. V was clipped by 6 bases and J by 0 bases, with 9 bases between them. Germline V gives CDR1 DFQATT, CDR2 SNEGSKA (reference sequence). DNA for the CDR3: TGCAGTGCGCCGCCAGACTCTGGGGCCAACGTCCTGACTTTC. Translating it yields CSAPPDSGANVLTF.

V usage is TRBV11-1 and J usage is TRBJ1-1; TRBD1 is a possible D gene (5 bases). Per germline, CDR1 SGHAT and CDR2 FQDESV (reference sequence). This CDR3 comprises 20 residues. The V gene lost 3 bases and the J gene lost 1 base, with 27 bases spanning the gap. CDR3 in amino acids: CASSFPRGFREGLQNTEAFF. As DNA, the CDR3 is TGTGCCAGCAGCTTCCCCCGGGGGTTCAGGGAGGGCCTCCAGAACACTGAAGCTTTCTTT.

This clonotype was counted ten times or more. The rearrangement joins TRBV28 to TRBJ1-6; a possible D gene is TRBD1 (5 bases). CDR3 length: 16 residues. CDR1 and CDR2 from the germline V gene are MDHEN and SYDVKM. The V and J ends lost 1 base and 7 bases respectively, with 14 bases between them. The CDR3 sequence is CASSLLAGVGNSPLHF. The CDR3 region has the DNA TGTGCCAGCAGTTTATTGGCGGGGGTTGGGAATTCACCCCTCCACTTT.

The chain combines TRBV11-2 with TRBJ2-1, with TRBD1 matching 7 bases. This CDR3 region has 17 residues. Germline loops: CDR1 SGHAT, CDR2 FQNNGV. Losses at the gene ends were 5 bases for V and 0 bases for J; bases not matched to a gene: 10. The CDR3 loop is CASSLAPGQSSYNEQFF. In DNA form, the CDR3 reads TGTGCCAGCAGCCTAGCACCGGGACAGAGCTCCTACAATGAGCAGTTCTTC.

The chain employs TRBV18 and TRBJ1-1; no clear D. This CDR3 spans 15 amino acids. The V gene lost 4 bases and the J gene lost 1 base, with 13 bases spanning the gap. Germline assignment: CDR1 KGHSH and CDR2 LQKENI. CDR3 in DNA: TGTGCCAGCTCACTAGACGGACGGGAGAACACTGAAGCTTTCTTT. Encoded protein: CASSLDGRENTEAFF.

This clonotype came up many times. This sequence joins TRBV5-5 and TRBJ2-7; the D gene is possibly TRBD2 (5 bases). Looked up from germline, CDR1 is SGHKS and CDR2 is YYEKEE (reference sequence). The V and J ends lost 4 bases and 3 bases respectively, with 20 bases between them. The CDR3 length is 16 residues. The CDR3 is CASSTAPGVRVYEQYF. CDR3 DNA: TGTGCCAGCAGCACGGCTCCAGGTGTGAGGGTCTACGAGCAGTACTTC.

This clonotype has ten or more counts. J is TRBJ2-3 and V is TRBV7-9; tentatively, D is TRBD1 (6 bases). Trimming took 5 bases from V and 6 from J, leaving 21 bases between them. This CDR3 is 16 amino acids long. Per germline, CDR1 SEHNR and CDR2 FQNEAQ (reference sequence). CDR3: CASSNTGTTNRDTQYF. The CDR3, as DNA: TGTGCCAGCAGCAATACCGGGACAACGAATCGGGATACGCAGTATTTT.

The chain is built from TRBV2 and TRBJ2-7; D gene uncertain. The CDR3 contains 15 residues. The V and J ends lost 2 bases and 0 bases respectively, with 11 bases between them. Germline loops: CDR1 SNHLY, CDR2 FYNNEI. The CDR3: CASSERSGISYEQYF. In DNA form, the CDR3 reads TGTGCCAGCAGTGAAAGGTCAGGAATCTCCTACGAGCAGTACTTC.

This clonotype occurred many times. V and J are TRBV20-1 and TRBJ2-3; weak D call: TRBD2 (5 bases). CDR1 is DFQATT and CDR2 is SNEGSKA in the germline V gene (reference sequence). With 8 bases removed from V and 0 bases from J, the gap between germline ends came to 15 bases. The CDR3 extends over 14 amino acids. The CDR3 sequence is CSKDSSTSTDTQYF. The CDR3 region has the DNA TGCAGTAAGGACTCCAGTACTAGCACAGATACGCAGTATTTT.

The chain links TRBV29-1 to TRBJ1-2; maybe TRBD1 (5 bases). There are 11 residues in the CDR3. CDR1 is SQVTM and CDR2 is ANQGSEA in the germline V gene. V shed 2 bases and J shed 8 bases, with 9 bases lying between them. The DNA of the CDR3 is TGCAGCGTTGAAACCCGGGACGGCTACACCTTC. Its translation is CSVETRDGYTF.

The table lists this clonotype with many counts. The CDR3 sequence: CASSQDLDGKGADTQYF. In DNA, the CDR3 is TGCGCCAGCAGCCAAGATCTGGACGGGAAGGGGGCCGATACGCAGTATTTT. The V gene is TRBV4-3, the J gene TRBJ2-3; 7 bases fit TRBD1. Germline values: CDR1 LGHNA, CDR2 YSLEER. The CDR3 is made up of 17 amino acids. V shed 0 bases, J shed 6 bases, and the junction held 12 bases outside the gene matches.

This clonotype came up many times. CDR3 amino acids: CASSFGGQDEAFF. CDR3 DNA sequence: TGTGCCAGCAGCTTTGGGGGGCAGGATGAAGCTTTCTTT. The chain recombines TRBV7-2 with TRBJ1-1; possibly TRBD1 for D (6 bases). Trimming pared 3 bases from V and 7 bases from J, leaving 12 bases between. Germline CDR1 SGHTA, CDR2 FQGNSA. This CDR3 comprises 13 residues.

This clonotype was seen only a few times. The chain recombines TRBV6-5 with TRBJ2-7, with D hard to call. Germline loops: CDR1 MNHEY, CDR2 SVGAGI. V lost 0 bases and J 5 bases, leaving 11 bases between the germline ends. This CDR3 is built from 14 residues. CDR3 DNA sequence: TGTGCCAGCAGTTACTCCCCGGCAAGCAACGAGCAGTACTTC. Its protein is CASSYSPASNEQYF.

This clonotype has a count of ten or more. The chain recombines TRBV29-1 with TRBJ2-6; D is ambiguous. CDR1 and CDR2 (germline): SQVTM, ANQGSEA. The CDR3 is 13 residues long. V shed 7 bases and J shed 4 bases, with 11 bases lying between them. The CDR3 is CSGLGFGANVLTF. The CDR3 nucleotides read TGCAGCGGGCTGGGGTTCGGGGCCAACGTCCTGACTTTC.

This clonotype was seen a few times. V usage is TRBV6-2 or TRBV6-3 and J usage is TRBJ2-7; possibly TRBD1 for D (5 bases). CDR1 MNHEY and CDR2 SVGEGT come from the germline V gene. The CDR3 length is 18 residues. V was clipped by 0 bases and J by 0 bases, with 18 bases between them. The CDR3: CASSYSPETTVPSYEQYF. DNA of the CDR3: TGTGCCAGCAGTTACTCCCCCGAAACGACAGTCCCCTCCTACGAGCAGTACTTC.

The rearrangement joins TRBV7-9 to TRBJ1-1, with a possible D match to TRBD1 (6 bases). Trimming took 4 bases from V and 1 from J, leaving 13 bases between them. Per the germline V gene, CDR1 is SEHNR and CDR2 is FQNEAQ (reference sequence). There are 15 residues in the CDR3. The CDR3: CASSSRGGANTEAFF. For the CDR3, the DNA is TGTGCCAGCAGCTCCCGGGGGGGGGCGAACACTGAAGCTTTCTTT.

This clonotype has just a few counts. This sequence joins TRBV29-1 and TRBJ2-1; D ambiguous. Germline V gives CDR1 SQVTM, CDR2 ANQGSEA. This CDR3 spans 13 amino acids. Trimming shortened V by 6 bases and J by 2 bases, and 11 bases separated the two germline ends. This CDR3 reads CSVAIGTYNEQFF. The CDR3 DNA reads TGCAGCGTCGCTATTGGTACCTACAATGAGCAGTTCTTC.

This clonotype was counted ten times or more. V gene TRBV7-6 combines with J gene TRBJ1-2; 7 bases line up with TRBD1. This CDR3 region has 16 residues. In germline, CDR1 is SGHVS, CDR2 FNYEAQ. V shed 1 base, J shed 5 bases, and the junction held 10 bases outside the gene matches. This chain's CDR3 is CASSLDSSGGPYGYTF. CDR3 in DNA: TGTGCCAGCAGCTTAGATTCGTCAGGGGGACCGTATGGCTACACCTTC.

This clonotype was seen ten or more times. The chain couples TRBV28 to TRBJ2-1, with TRBD2 identical over 9 bases. Losses at the gene ends were 6 bases for V and 2 bases for J; bases not matched to a gene: 5. Looked up from germline, CDR1 is MDHEN and CDR2 is SYDVKM. The CDR3 has 15 amino acids. The CDR3 sequence is CASRTGTSPYNEQFF. The CDR3 coding sequence is TGTGCCAGCAGAACCGGGACTAGCCCCTACAATGAGCAGTTCTTC.

The J gene is TRBJ2-2, the V gene TRBV9, with TRBD1 matching over 8 bases. The CDR3 spans 16 residues. Germline CDR1 reads SGDLS; CDR2 reads YYNGEE. V was clipped by 4 bases and J by 4 bases; unmatched bases: 9. The CDR3 bases are TGTGCCAGCAGCAGACAGGGGCGTGTCGGCACCGGGGAGCTGTTTTTT. Translation gives CASSRQGRVGTGELFF.

This clonotype was seen more than once but under ten times. This chain joins TRBV5-1 and TRBJ2-1, with D unresolved. Germline assignment: CDR1 SGHRS and CDR2 YFSETQ. The germline V and J ends were trimmed by 4 bases and 5 bases, with 10 bases remaining between them. The CDR3 extends over 13 amino acids. CDR3 sequence reads: CASSADSDNEQFF. Here the CDR3 DNA reads TGCGCCAGCAGCGCGGATAGTGACAATGAGCAGTTCTTC.